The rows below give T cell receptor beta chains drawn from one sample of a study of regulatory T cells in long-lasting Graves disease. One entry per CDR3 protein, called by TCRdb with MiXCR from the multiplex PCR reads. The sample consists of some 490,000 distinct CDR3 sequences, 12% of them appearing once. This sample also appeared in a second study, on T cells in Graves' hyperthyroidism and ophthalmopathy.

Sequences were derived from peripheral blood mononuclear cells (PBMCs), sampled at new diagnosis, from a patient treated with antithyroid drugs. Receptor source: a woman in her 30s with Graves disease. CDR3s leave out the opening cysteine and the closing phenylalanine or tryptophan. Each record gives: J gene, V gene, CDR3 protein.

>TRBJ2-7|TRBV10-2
ASSDGYRGSYEQY
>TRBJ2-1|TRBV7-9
ASSSGDGGLVLPHEQF
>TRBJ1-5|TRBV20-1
SASGQGRLFDQPQH
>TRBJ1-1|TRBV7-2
ASSQDSYTEAF
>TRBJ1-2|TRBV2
ASRQGLNYGYT
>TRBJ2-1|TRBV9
ASSVVGGRADEQF
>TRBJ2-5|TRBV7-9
ASSLTLVQETQY
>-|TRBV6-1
ASRLPGDPRETQY
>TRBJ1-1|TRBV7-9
ASDPGTLNTEAF
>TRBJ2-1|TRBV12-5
ASGLVISGSGQGFDEQF
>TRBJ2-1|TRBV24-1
ATSDLVRGRNEQF
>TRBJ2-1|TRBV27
ASSSGRAYNEQF
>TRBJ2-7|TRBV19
ASSILPGTGGSHEQY
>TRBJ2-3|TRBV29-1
SVEAGTSSTDTQY
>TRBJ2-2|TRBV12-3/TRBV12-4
ASSSQLYTGELF
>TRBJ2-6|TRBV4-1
ASSQAWSVSSGANVLT
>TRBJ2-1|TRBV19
ASSIQGLAGGEQF
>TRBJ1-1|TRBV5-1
ASSLRTGREAF
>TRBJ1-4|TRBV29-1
SVGPSNEKLF
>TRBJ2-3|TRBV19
ASTSPAASWY
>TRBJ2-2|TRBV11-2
ASSLVCDLPNTGELF
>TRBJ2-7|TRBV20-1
SASWTSPNAEQY
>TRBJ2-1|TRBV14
ASSQVEGAHEQF
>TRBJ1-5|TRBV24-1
ATSVGRSNQPQH
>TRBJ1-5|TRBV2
ASSERTGWAGGFAQPQH
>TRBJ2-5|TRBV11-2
ASSAGLYGEETQY
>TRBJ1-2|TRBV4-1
ASSQWDRTSYGYT